This T cell receptor beta chain was identified in a study of T cell responses to AZD1222 COVID-19 vaccine (dated by TCRdb to about 2021). Regarding the study in general: AZD1222 recipients with second doses at about 4 weeks or about 12 weeks were pooled, because spike-specific TCR depth and breadth did not differ between schedules. Trial participants were enrolled into age subgroups of 18-55, 56-69 and 70-plus years, which contained around 150, 29 and 61 TCR-sequenced participants, respectively. A total of 233 trial participants underwent TCR sequencing, of whom some 200 had received two doses of AZD1222 and 26 had received two doses of the MenACWY control vaccine.

The time point label for this specimen denotes: baseline before first vaccination. Vaccinee samples came from UK trials COV001 and COV002, including a single-blind randomized controlled phase 2/3 trial of AZD1222 (ChAdOx1 nCoV-19) in healthy adults. For TCRbeta chain sequencing, PBMC samples were collected from trial participants at day 0 and at day 28 after the second dose. The investigation overall reported the following: The 56-69-year group was small, and its depth increase did not reach significance, likely because of low power. Reportedly, almost half of the unique spike-specific TCRs recognized epitopes lying outside the regions that are mutated in the B.1.351 and B.1.1.7 variants. Participants were mostly white British and included more females than males, and it was suggested by the authors that clonal diversity may have been underestimated. Conclusions about previously exposed vaccinees are limited because only six or seven AZD1222 recipients were SARS-CoV-2 seropositive at baseline. After two AZD1222 doses, spike-specific TCR breadth and depth were significantly higher than at day 0 and than in MenACWY recipients. No day 14 peak-response samples were available, so repertoires were characterized only after the peak T cell response. The whole spike protein was spanned by vaccine-associated CD4 TCRs, and dominant responses were seen in regions 160-218 and 743-854.

This clone was detected only a few times. Its cognate antigen has yet to be identified. The record has no base qualities; no much larger clone is one base away. V drops 5 bases and J drops 0 bases, leaving 11 bases in between. CDR1 and CDR2 are read off the germline V gene (reference sequence) as MNHNY and SVGAGI. The CDR3 measures 15 amino acids from cysteine to phenylalanine. CDR3 DNA only is kept here, 45 bases in frame from base 1. The CDR3 regions of human TCRbeta chains were analyzed by immunosequencing. The published analysis was carried out like this. Repertoire TCRs were checked for matches against a reference library of SARS-CoV-2-specific TCRs that had been generated using the MIRA antigen-specificity platform. Breadth was defined as the fraction of unique TCRs that were SARS-CoV-2-associated, and depth was defined as the fraction of total T cells that were SARS-CoV-2-associated. Using the MIRA data, each spike-specific TCR was mapped to the spike region that the TCR reacts to and placed in a CD4 or CD8 class. Log10-transformed breadth and depth values were compared by one-way ANOVA with Sidak's multiple comparisons tests. As stored in TCRdb, this immuneACCESS dataset retains in-frame rearrangements with V and J assigned. A fraction of the clones does not appear; measured against another copy, unresolved V genes explain less than half of the discrepancy, and the remainder lacks a known reason. That table is the source of V, J and clone size, and D and trimming were worked out from the DNA. This sample lists nearly 35,000 clones; around 88% were detected once. 5.5% to 7.5% of the sample rests with the top ten.

The sample was peripheral blood, taken on day 0 of AZD1222 vaccination. The rearranged segments are TRBV6-6 and TRBJ1-5; TRBD1 might be the D gene, on 6 matching bases. This TCR came from an adult in good health. The CDR3 region has the sequence CASSRSTGSNQPQHF. The nucleotides are TGTGCCAGCAGTCGATCGACAGGTAGCAATCAGCCCCAGCATTTT.